Shown below are 21 T cell receptor beta chains from a single sample sequenced in a study of memory CD4+ T cells and cytomegalovirus serostatus (dated by TCRdb to 2018 to 2020). A FACSAria II was used to sort memory CD4+ T cells, defined as single viable CD3+CD4+CD8-CD45RO+ cells. The library was prepared using the immunoSEQ multiplex PCR assay. The table comes from immuneACCESS by way of TCRdb, which keeps in-frame sequences with V and J called. Part of the clones is missing from these tables; in studies checked, under half for an unresolved V gene and the rest for unknown reasons. Across this sample there are roughly 40,000 clones, with around three quarters seen only once. The biggest ten clones account for roughly 1.1% of the sample. The sample comprised memory CD4+ T cells from blood. The receptors derive from an adult in good health and CMV-seronegative.

The rearrangement joins TRBV30 to TRBJ2-2; D remains ambiguous. This CDR3 contains 12 residues. Germline loops: CDR1 GTSNPN, CDR2 SVGIG (reference sequence). Deletions cut 2 bases from V and 6 bases from J, with 7 bases between. CDR3 DNA sequence: TGTGCCTGGAGTCCAGGACCCGGGGAGCTGTTTTTT. Translation gives CAWSPGPGELFF.

The rearrangement links TRBV11-2 to TRBJ1-5; D not certain. The CDR3 is made up of 13 amino acids. The V end was cut by 5 bases, the J end by 6 bases, with 11 bases between. Per the germline V gene, CDR1 is SGHAT and CDR2 is FQNNGV. CDR3 coding DNA: TGTGCCAGCAGCGGATCTTCACTTCAGCCCCAGCATTTT. This sequence encodes CASSGSSLQPQHF.

In this sample, this clone turned up once. This chain uses TRBV11-3 with TRBJ2-3, with TRBD2 as a possible D gene (6 bases). Germline assignment: CDR1 SGHNT and CDR2 YENEEA. Trimming removed 5 bases at V and 3 bases at J, with 15 bases between. This CDR3 has 15 amino acids. The CDR3 coding sequence is TGTGCCAGCAGCGCGATCCCAGGGAGGACAGATACGCAGTATTTT. Its translation: CASSAIPGRTDTQYF. The complete variable domain, with remaining parts taken from reference TRBV11-3 and TRBJ2-3, reads EAGVVQSPRYKIIEKKQPVAFWCNPISGHNTLYWYLQNLGQGPELLIRYENEEAVDDSQLPKDRFSAERLKGVDSTLKIQPAELGDSAVYLCASSAIPGRTDTQYFGPGTRLTVL.

This clone was detected a few times. The chain is built from TRBV29-1 and TRBJ1-1; D call uncertain. V was shortened by 5 bases and J by 0 bases, with 10 bases between the two germline ends. Germline V gives CDR1 SQVTM, CDR2 ANQGSEA. This CDR3 is built from 13 residues. CDR3 sequence: CSVIDGMNTEAFF. DNA of the CDR3: TGCAGCGTTATCGACGGAATGAACACTGAAGCTTTCTTT.

This clone was observed a handful of times. The genes are TRBV19 and TRBJ2-7; 9 nucleotides align to TRBD1. This CDR3 region has 14 residues. After removal of 3 bases from V and 2 bases from J, the junction contained 2 bases not matched to a gene. CDR1 and CDR2 from the germline V gene are LNHDA and SQIVND (reference sequence). The CDR3 region has the DNA TGTGCCAGTAGTATCGGGACAGGGCCCTACGAGCAGTACTTC. This sequence encodes CASSIGTGPYEQYF.

The CDR3 loop is CASSLGTGGYEQYF. The CDR3, as DNA: TGTGCCAGTAGTCTGGGGACAGGGGGCTACGAGCAGTACTTC. V usage is TRBV19 and J usage is TRBJ2-7, with TRBD1 identical over 11 bases. Germline V lookup: CDR1 LNHDA, CDR2 SQIVND (reference sequence). This CDR3 is built from 14 residues. The V and J ends lost 5 bases and 3 bases, in that order; junction bases with no gene match: 3.

The rearrangement uses TRBV19 and TRBJ1-5, with 7 bases aligning to TRBD1. The germline V gene encodes CDR1 LNHDA and CDR2 SQIVND (reference sequence). The CDR3 has 17 residues. Trimming removed 3 bases from V and 0 bases from J; junction bases left unmatched: 8. CDR3 amino acids: CASSIGRGGYSNQPQHF. The CDR3 DNA follows: TGTGCCAGTAGTATCGGCAGGGGGGGTTATAGCAATCAGCCCCAGCATTTT.

The chain couples TRBV7-9 to TRBJ2-3, with D perhaps TRBD1 (7 bases). The CDR3 has 16 residues. Germline-derived CDR1 and CDR2 are SEHNR and FQNEAQ (reference sequence). Trimming took 1 base from V and 4 from J, leaving 15 bases between them. The CDR3 region has the DNA TGTGCCAGCAGCTTAGGTGGTGCCAGGGGGGCAGATACGCAGTATTTT. Its protein product is CASSLGGARGADTQYF. Filled out from reference TRBV7-9 and TRBJ2-3, the complete variable domain reads DTGVSQNPRHKITKRGQNVTFRCDPISEHNRLYWYRQTLGQGPEFLTYFQNEAQLEKSRLLSDRFSAERPKGSFSTLEIQRTEQGDSAMYLCASSLGGARGADTQYFGPGTRLTVL.

The chain links TRBV4-2 to TRBJ2-3; no reliable D call. Germline CDR1 is LGHNA and CDR2 is YNFKEQ. V was cut by 4 bases and J by 6 bases, with 17 bases left in between. The CDR3 consists of 15 residues. Here the CDR3 DNA reads TGTGCCAGCAGCCTCCCCCGAGGTGCGTCGGATACGCAGTATTTT. As protein: CASSLPRGASDTQYF.

V gene TRBV18 combines with J gene TRBJ1-2; D is ambiguous. Deletions cut 2 bases from V and 4 bases from J, with 8 bases between. CDR1 is KGHSH, CDR2 LQKENI, per germline. This CDR3 contains 13 residues. Here the CDR3 reads CASSPDPVYGYTF. The CDR3 region has the DNA TGTGCCAGCTCACCAGATCCAGTCTATGGCTACACCTTC.

The chain employs TRBV5-4 and TRBJ2-5, with TRBD2 as a possible D gene (6 bases). The V and J ends lost 0 bases and 10 bases respectively, with 19 bases between them. This CDR3 region has 15 residues. Germline CDR1 SGHNT, CDR2 YYREEE (reference sequence). CDR3 amino acids: CASSLAGGGSDRQYF. In DNA form, the CDR3 reads TGTGCCAGCAGCTTGGCGGGCGGAGGGTCCGATCGCCAGTACTTC.

This chain joins TRBV5-1 and TRBJ1-3, with D perhaps matching TRBD1 (6 bases). CDR1 SGHRS and CDR2 YFSETQ come from the germline V gene. V lost 4 bases, J lost 3 bases, and 14 bases lay in between. This CDR3 comprises 15 residues. The CDR3 loop is CASSLSGGHGNTIYF. For the CDR3, the DNA is TGCGCCAGCAGCCTCTCCGGGGGCCATGGAAACACCATATATTTT. The full variable domain, completed using reference TRBV5-1 and TRBJ1-3, is KAGVTQTPRYLIKTRGQQVTLSCSPISGHRSVSWYQQTPGQGLQFLFEYFSETQRNKGNFPGRFSGRQFSNSRSEMNVSTLELGDSALYLCASSLSGGHGNTIYFGEGSWLTVV.

The V and J genes are TRBV7-6 and TRBJ2-7, with TRBD2 matching 11 bases. Germline CDR1 reads SGHVS; CDR2 reads FNYEAQ. The CDR3 loop spans 14 amino acids. V lost 4 bases and J lost 2; bases outside the gene matches: 1. The CDR3 loop reads CASSSSGRPYEQYF. Written as DNA, the CDR3 is TGTGCCAGCAGCTCTAGCGGGAGGCCCTACGAGCAGTACTTC.

The chain carries TRBV7-8 and TRBJ2-3; possibly TRBD2 for D (6 bases). Germline V gene lookup returns CDR1 SGHVS and CDR2 FQNEAQ. The V end was cut by 4 bases, the J end by 4 bases, with 15 bases between. The CDR3 sequence is 15 residues long. The CDR3 nucleotides read TGTGCCAGCAGCTCCTCACAGTGGGGGGCAGATACGCAGTATTTT. Its protein is CASSSSQWGADTQYF.

The chain employs TRBV6-1 and TRBJ1-5; TRBD1 agrees at 7 bases. The trim removed 3 bases at V and 9 bases at J, leaving 8 bases unmatched. There are 14 residues in the CDR3. Germline assignment: CDR1 MNHNS and CDR2 SASEGT. This chain's CDR3 is CASSDNDRDRPQHF. The CDR3 DNA follows: TGTGCCAGCAGTGACAACGACAGGGACCGGCCCCAGCATTTT.

In this sample, this clone turned up a few times. The chain has TRBV25-1 and TRBJ1-1; D gene ambiguous. CDR1 is MGHDK and CDR2 is SYGVNS in the germline V gene. CDR3 length: 13 amino acids. V was trimmed by 7 bases and J by 1 base, leaving 10 bases between them. The CDR3 loop reads CASIGQANTEAFF. The CDR3 DNA follows: TGTGCCAGCATCGGTCAGGCGAACACTGAAGCTTTCTTT. Drawing the rest from reference TRBV25-1 and TRBJ1-1, the complete variable domain is EADIYQTPRYLVIGTGKKITLECSQTMGHDKMYWYQQDPGMELHLIHYSYGVNSTEKGDLSSESTVSRIRTEHFPLTLESARPSHTSQYLCASIGQANTEAFFGQGTRLTVV.

This sequence joins TRBV29-1 and TRBJ2-1, with TRBD1 matching over 9 bases. Germline trimming cut 4 bases from V and 1 base from J; bases unmatched to any gene: 5. The CDR3 consists of 15 residues. Germline CDR1 SQVTM, CDR2 ANQGSEA. In nucleotides, the CDR3 is TGCAGCGTTGGTGGACAGGGGAGGTCCTACAATGAGCAGTTCTTC. Translation: CSVGGQGRSYNEQFF.

The V call is TRBV7-2, the J call TRBJ1-1; D is unresolved. This CDR3 region has 13 residues. Looked up from germline, CDR1 is SGHTA and CDR2 is FQGNSA. Trimming removed 0 bases at V and 11 bases at J, with 13 bases between. The CDR3 nucleotides read TGTGCCAGCAGCTTAGCAAGTCCGGGCGGGGCTTTCTTT. Its protein product is CASSLASPGGAFF.

This clone was observed once. The chain uses TRBV18 and TRBJ1-2; D gene uncertain. V lost 3 bases, J lost 4 bases, and 9 bases lay in between. The germline gives CDR1 KGHSH, CDR2 LQKENI. The CDR3 is 13 amino acids. The CDR3 sequence: CASSPDGGYGYTF. The CDR3 nucleotides read TGTGCCAGCTCACCCGATGGCGGCTATGGCTACACCTTC.

On this clone: Other DNA sequences in the same sample also yield this CDR3. This chain joins TRBV7-9 and TRBJ2-5, with 9 bases lining up with TRBD1. After removal of 5 bases from V and 4 bases from J, the junction contained 8 bases not matched to a gene. CDR1 and CDR2 from the germline V gene are SEHNR and FQNEAQ (reference sequence). This CDR3 contains 15 residues. In DNA form, the CDR3 reads TGTGCCAGCAGCCTCCCGACAGGGGGGATAGAGACCCAGTACTTC. This translates into CASSLPTGGIETQYF. Based on the CDR3 plus reference TRBV7-9 and TRBJ2-5, the full variable domain is DTGVSQNPRHKITKRGQNVTFRCDPISEHNRLYWYRQTLGQGPEFLTYFQNEAQLEKSRLLSDRFSAERPKGSFSTLEIQRTEQGDSAMYLCASSLPTGGIETQYFGPGTRLLVL.

The gene calls are TRBV10-3 and TRBJ2-5; TRBD2 matches at 16 bases. This CDR3 comprises 15 residues. Germline V gives CDR1 ENHRY, CDR2 SYGVKD. V lost 9 bases and J lost 1; bases outside the gene matches: 2. The CDR3 DNA sequence: TGTGCCATGGGACTAGCGGGAGGGCCCCAAGAGACCCAGTACTTC. Residues: CAMGLAGGPQETQYF.